This TCR beta chain was retrieved from a study of T cells after yellow fever vaccination. CDR1 and CDR2 from the germline V gene are SGDLS and YYNGEE. The CDR3 contains 14 residues. Trimming removed 5 bases from V and 8 bases from J; junction bases left unmatched: 4. This clonotype was counted between two and nine times. TCRdb re-derived calls from the 5' RACE reads in MiXCR, one entry per CDR3 protein. Of nearly 550,000 distinct CDR3 sequences in the sample, approximately 21% were seen once. The specimen comprised PBMCs, sampled 15 days after the yellow fever booster vaccination. The rearrangement uses TRBV9 and TRBJ2-7, with TRBD2 identical over 16 bases. The TCR was taken from a man younger than 45 who received the YFV17D yellow fever vaccine. The CDR3 bases are TGTGCCAGCAGTGAGGGACTAGCGGGAGGGAAGCAGTACTTC. Encoded protein: CASSEGLAGGKQYF.